The clone carrying this TCR beta chain was seen more than once but under ten times. What it binds is not known. The V gene's germline CDR1 is LGHNA and CDR2 YSLEER. The CDR3 is made up of 14 amino acids. The V end was cut by 10 bases, the J end by 0 bases, with 13 bases between. PCR employed 60 Vbeta and 13 Jbeta primers. How the authors handled the data: Later, an analysis found 75 million to 100 million unique TCR beta chains, and approximately 10 million of these were shared. Data came from immunoSEQ multiplex PCR; TCRdb stores just in-frame clones and leaves some out. V, J and clone size derive from that table, while D and trimming were established from the DNA sequence. The data hold approximately 140,000 clones, with roughly three quarters observed a single time. These data are taken from a study of cytomegalovirus exposure and HLA in healthy donors. Overall study results and limits: The study flagged some 180 TCR beta chains as cytomegalovirus-associated. For presence/absence analyses, sequencing depth was assumed to be roughly uniform across donors.

The sequence came from a man between 18 and 29 years old in good health and CMV-seronegative. The chain employs TRBV4-3 and TRBJ1-5; D uncertain. Sequenced input: PBMCs. The CDR3 DNA follows: TGCGCCACTGGCGGGGAGACTAGCAATCAGCCCCAGCATTTT. It translates to CATGGETSNQPQHF.